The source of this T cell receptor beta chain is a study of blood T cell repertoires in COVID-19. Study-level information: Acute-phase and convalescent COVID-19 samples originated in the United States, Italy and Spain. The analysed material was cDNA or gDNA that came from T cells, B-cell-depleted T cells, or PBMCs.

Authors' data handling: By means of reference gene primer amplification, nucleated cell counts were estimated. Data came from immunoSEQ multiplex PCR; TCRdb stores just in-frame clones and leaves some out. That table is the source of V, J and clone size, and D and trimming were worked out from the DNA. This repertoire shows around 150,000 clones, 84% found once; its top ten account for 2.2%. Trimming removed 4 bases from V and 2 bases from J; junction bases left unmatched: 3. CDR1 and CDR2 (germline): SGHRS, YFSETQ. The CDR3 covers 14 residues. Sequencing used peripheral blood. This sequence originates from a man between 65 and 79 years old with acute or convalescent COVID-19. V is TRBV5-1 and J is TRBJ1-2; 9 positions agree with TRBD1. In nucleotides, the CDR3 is TGCGCCAGCAGCGAAGGGACAGGGAACTATGGCTACACCTTC. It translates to CASSEGTGNYGYTF.